The present T cell receptor (beta chain) was sequenced within a study of blood T cells in healthy people across ages. Findings and limits, study-wide: Both higher diversity and more naive CD4+ cells marked long-lived donors when set against aged donors. As naive T cell percentage varied, TCR beta diversity correlated strongly with it.

A second about 7 to 12 cycle PCR used barcoded and J-beta primers. All samples gave at least 3 million CDR3-containing paired-end reads. One entry per CDR3 protein, called by TCRdb with MiXCR from the 5' RACE reads. The table has some 920,000 distinct CDR3 sequences, just over 50% seen once. CDR3 length: 14 amino acids. Germline-derived CDR1 and CDR2 are SGDLS and YYNGEE. The V segment lost 2 bases and the J segment 4 bases; nucleotides outside the gene matches: 5. This clonotype was found a few times. Its antigen remains unidentified. Each of the donors had 8 to 10 milliliters of peripheral blood drawn into EDTA-treated Vacutainer tubes.

Sequenced input: blood. The J gene is TRBJ2-7, the V gene TRBV9; 8 bases are a match to TRBD2. The receptor's source is a woman aged 60-70 years in good health. The CDR3 DNA is TGTGCCAGCAGCGTCAGCGGGAGTTGGTACGAGCAGTACTTC. Protein product: CASSVSGSWYEQYF.